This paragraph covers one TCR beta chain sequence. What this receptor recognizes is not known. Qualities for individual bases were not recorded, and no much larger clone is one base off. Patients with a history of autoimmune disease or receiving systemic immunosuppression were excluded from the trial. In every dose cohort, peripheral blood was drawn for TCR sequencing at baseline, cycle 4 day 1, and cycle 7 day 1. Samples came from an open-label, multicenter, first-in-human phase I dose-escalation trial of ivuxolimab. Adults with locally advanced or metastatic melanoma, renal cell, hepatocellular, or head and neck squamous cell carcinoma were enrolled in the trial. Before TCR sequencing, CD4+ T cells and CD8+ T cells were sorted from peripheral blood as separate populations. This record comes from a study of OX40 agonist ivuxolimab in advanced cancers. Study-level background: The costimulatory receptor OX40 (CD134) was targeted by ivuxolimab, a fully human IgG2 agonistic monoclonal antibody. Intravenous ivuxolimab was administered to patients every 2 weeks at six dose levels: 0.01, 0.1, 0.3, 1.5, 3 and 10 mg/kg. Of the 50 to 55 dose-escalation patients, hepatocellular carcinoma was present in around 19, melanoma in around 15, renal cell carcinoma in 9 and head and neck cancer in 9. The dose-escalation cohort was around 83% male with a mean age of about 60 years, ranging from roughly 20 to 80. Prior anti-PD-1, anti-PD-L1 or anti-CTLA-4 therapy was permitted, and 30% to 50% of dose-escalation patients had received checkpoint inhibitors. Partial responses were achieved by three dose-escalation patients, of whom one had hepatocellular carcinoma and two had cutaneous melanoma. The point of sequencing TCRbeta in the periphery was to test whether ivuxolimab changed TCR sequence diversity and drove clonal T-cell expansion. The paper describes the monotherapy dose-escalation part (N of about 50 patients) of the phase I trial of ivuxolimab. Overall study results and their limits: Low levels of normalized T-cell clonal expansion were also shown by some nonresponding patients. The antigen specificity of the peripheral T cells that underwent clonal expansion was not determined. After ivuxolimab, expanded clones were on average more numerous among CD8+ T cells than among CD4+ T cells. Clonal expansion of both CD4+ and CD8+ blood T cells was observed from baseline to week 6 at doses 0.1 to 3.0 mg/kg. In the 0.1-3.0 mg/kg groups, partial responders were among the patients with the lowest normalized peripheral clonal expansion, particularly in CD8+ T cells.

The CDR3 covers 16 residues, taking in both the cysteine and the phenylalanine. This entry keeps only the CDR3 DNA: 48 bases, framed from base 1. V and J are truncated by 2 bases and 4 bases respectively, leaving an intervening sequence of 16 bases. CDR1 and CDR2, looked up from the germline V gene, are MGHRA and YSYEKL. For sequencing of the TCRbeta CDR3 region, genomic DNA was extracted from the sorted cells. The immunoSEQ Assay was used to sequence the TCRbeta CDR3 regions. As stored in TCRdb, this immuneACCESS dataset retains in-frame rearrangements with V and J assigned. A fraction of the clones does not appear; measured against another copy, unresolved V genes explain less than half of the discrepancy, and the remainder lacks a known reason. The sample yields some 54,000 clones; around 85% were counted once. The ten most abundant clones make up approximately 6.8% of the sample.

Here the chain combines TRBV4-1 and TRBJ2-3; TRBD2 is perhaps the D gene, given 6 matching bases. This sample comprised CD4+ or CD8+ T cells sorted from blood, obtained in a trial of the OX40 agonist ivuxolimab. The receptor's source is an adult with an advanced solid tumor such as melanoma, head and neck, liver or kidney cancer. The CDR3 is CASSQLNMGLPDTQYF. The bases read TGCGCCAGCAGCCAACTTAACATGGGACTCCCAGATACGCAGTATTTT.